This T cell receptor beta chain derives from a study of T cell responses to AZD1222 COVID-19 vaccine. On the study more broadly: Second-dose recipients at about 4 or about 12 weeks were treated as one pooled group.

Using immunoSEQ multiplex PCR, the repertoire was profiled, and TCRdb retains in-frame clones only, with some absent. The sample yields roughly 150,000 clones, under 95% seen once. Sample: peripheral blood, taken on day 0 of AZD1222 vaccination. The receptor was isolated from an adult in good health.

The CDR3 reads CASEIGADTQYF. In DNA form, the CDR3 reads TGTGCCAGCGAAATTGGGGCAGATACGCAGTATTTT. The chain joins TRBV12-3 or TRBV12-4 to TRBJ2-3; D is uncertain. Trimming removed 8 bases from V and 4 bases from J, with 10 bases in between. The length of the CDR3 is 12 residues.